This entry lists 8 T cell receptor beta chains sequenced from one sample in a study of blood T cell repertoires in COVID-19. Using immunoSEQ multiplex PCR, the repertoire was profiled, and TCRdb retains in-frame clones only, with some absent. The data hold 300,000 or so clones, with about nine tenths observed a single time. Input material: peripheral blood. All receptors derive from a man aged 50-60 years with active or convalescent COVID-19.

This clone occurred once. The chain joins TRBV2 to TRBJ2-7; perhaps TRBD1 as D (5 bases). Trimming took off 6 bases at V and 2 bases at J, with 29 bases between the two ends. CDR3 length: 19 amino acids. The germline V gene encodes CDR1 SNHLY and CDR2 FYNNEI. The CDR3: CASSPPLGQGSGLTYEQYF. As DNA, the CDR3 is TGTGCCAGCAGCCCACCCCTCGGGCAGGGTAGTGGCTTGACCTACGAGCAGTACTTC.

CDR3 sequence (DNA): TGTGCCAGCAGTTATGGGGACAGGGGGGGCCAGCAGTTCTTC. It encodes CASSYGDRGGQQFF. The V call is TRBV6-2 or TRBV6-3, the J call TRBJ2-1, with 11 positions matching TRBD1. Losses at the gene ends were 3 bases for V and 11 bases for J; bases not matched to a gene: 6. The CDR3 contains 14 residues. The V gene's germline CDR1 is MNHEY and CDR2 SVGEGT.

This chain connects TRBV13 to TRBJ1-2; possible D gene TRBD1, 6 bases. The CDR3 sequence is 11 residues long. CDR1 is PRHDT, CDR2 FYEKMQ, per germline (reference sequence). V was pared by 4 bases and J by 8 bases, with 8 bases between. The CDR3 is CASSSRGGYTF. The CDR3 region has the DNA TGTGCCAGCAGCTCCAGGGGAGGCTACACCTTC.

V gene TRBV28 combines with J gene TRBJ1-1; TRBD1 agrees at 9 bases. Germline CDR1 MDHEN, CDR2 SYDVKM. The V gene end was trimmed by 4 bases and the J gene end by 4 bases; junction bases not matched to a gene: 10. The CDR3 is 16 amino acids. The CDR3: CASSSPGTGSGTEAFF. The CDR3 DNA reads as TGTGCCAGCAGTTCCCCCGGGACAGGGAGTGGCACTGAAGCTTTCTTT.

CDR3 sequence reads: CASSQSSGTYEQYF. The CDR3 DNA follows: TGTGCCAGCAGCCAAAGTTCAGGGACCTACGAGCAGTACTTC. The chain joins TRBV3-1 (or the pseudogene TRBV3-2) to TRBJ2-7; possibly TRBD1 for D (5 bases). In germline, CDR1 is LGHDT, CDR2 YNNKEL (reference sequence). This CDR3 is built from 14 residues. V lost 2 bases and J 2 bases, leaving 10 bases between the germline ends.

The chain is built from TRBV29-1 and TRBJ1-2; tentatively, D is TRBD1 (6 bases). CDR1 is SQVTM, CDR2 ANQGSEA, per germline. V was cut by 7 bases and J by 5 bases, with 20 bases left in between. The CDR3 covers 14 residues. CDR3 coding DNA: TGCAGCGCCGGGGAGGGGGATGGCATGTATGGCTACACCTTC. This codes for CSAGEGDGMYGYTF.

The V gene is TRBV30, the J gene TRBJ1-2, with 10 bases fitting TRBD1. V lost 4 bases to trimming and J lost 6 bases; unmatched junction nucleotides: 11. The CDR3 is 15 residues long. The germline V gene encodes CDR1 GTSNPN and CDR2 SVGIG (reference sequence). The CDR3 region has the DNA TGTGCCTGGACCCCCGGGACAGGGGTTTTCGATGGCTACACCTTC. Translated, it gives CAWTPGTGVFDGYTF.

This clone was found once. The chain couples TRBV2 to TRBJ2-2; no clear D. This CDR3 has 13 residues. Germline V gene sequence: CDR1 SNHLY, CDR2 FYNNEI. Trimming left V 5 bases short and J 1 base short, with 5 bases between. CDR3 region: CASSFMNTGELFF. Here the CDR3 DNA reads TGTGCCAGCAGTTTCATGAACACCGGGGAGCTGTTTTTT.